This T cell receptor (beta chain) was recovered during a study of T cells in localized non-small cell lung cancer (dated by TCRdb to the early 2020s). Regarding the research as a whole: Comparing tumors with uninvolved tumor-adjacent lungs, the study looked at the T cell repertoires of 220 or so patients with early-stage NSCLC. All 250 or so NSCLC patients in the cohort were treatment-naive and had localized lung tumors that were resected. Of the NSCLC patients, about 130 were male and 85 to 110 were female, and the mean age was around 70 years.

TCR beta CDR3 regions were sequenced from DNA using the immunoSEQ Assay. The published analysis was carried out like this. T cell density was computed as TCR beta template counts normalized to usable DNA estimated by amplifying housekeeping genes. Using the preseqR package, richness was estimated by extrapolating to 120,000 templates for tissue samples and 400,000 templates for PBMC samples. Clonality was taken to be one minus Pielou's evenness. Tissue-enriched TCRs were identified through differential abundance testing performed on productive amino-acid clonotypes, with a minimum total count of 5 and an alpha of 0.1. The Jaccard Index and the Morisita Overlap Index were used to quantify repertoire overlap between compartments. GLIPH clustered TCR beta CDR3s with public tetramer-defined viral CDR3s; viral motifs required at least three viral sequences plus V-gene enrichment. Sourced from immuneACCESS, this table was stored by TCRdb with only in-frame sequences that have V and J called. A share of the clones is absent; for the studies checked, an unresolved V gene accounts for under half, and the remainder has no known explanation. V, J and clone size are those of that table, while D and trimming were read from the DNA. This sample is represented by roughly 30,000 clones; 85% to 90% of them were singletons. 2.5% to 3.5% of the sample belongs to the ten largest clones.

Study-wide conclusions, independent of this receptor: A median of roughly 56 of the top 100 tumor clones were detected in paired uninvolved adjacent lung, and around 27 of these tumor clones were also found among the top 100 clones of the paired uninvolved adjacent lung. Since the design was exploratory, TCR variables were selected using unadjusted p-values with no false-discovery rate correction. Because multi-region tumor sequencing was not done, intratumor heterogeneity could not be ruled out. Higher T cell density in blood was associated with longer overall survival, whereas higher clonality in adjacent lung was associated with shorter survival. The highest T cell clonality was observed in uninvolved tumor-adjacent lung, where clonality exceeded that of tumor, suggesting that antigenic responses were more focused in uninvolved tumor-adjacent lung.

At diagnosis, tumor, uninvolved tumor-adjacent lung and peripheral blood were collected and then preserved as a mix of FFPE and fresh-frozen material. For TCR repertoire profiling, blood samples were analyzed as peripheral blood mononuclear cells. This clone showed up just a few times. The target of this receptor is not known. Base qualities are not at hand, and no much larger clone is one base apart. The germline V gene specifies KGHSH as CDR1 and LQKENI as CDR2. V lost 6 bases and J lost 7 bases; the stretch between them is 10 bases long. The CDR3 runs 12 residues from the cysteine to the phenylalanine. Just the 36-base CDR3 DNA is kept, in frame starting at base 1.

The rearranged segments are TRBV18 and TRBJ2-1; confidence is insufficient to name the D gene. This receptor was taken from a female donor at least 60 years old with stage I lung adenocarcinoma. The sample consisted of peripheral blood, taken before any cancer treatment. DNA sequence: TGTGCCAGCTCCCTCCGGGTAAATGAGCAGTTCTTC. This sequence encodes CASSLRVNEQFF.